The rows below give T cell receptor beta chains drawn from one sample of a study of blood T cell repertoires in COVID-19. The assay was immunoSEQ multiplex PCR, and TCRdb's table has in-frame clones only and misses some. This repertoire shows about 40,000 clones, 86% found once; its top ten account for roughly 19%. Sequences were obtained from peripheral blood. The origin of the receptors is a middle-aged man in a cohort sampled during active COVID-19. The CDR3 runs from the conserved cysteine through the conserved F or W. D genes are given only for firm matches. Only some rows state a clone size, as once, few, many or a class for expanded clones.

>once|TRBV5-4|-|TRBJ2-5
CALGGDWGETQYF
TGTGCCCTAGGGGGGGACTGGGGAGAGACCCAGTACTTC
>-|TRBV7-6|-|TRBJ1-2
CASSQGGASYTF
TGTGCCAGCAGCCAAGGGGGGGCCAGCTACACCTTC
>-|TRBV7-9|-|TRBJ2-7
CASSLDSTRAYEQYF
TGTGCCAGCAGCTTAGATTCAACGAGGGCCTACGAGCAGTACTTC
>-|TRBV7-9|TRBD2|TRBJ2-2
CASSLTSGRFTGELFF
TGTGCCAGCAGCTTAACTAGCGGGAGGTTTACCGGGGAGCTGTTTTTT
>-|TRBV3-1/TRBV3-2|TRBD1|TRBJ2-2
CASEGSQGAVVDTGELFF
TGTGCCAGCGAGGGGTCCCAGGGGGCGGTCGTGGACACCGGGGAGCTGTTTTTT
>-|TRBV25-1|-|TRBJ2-5
CASSAYPGQASETQYF
TGTGCCAGCAGTGCCTACCCCGGCCAGGCTAGCGAGACCCAGTACTTC
>-|TRBV19|-|TRBJ1-1
CASISGRTEAFF
TGTGCCAGTATTTCAGGGAGGACTGAAGCTTTCTTT
>-|TRBV4-3|TRBD1|TRBJ1-3
CASGQGEGSGNTIYF
TGCGCCAGTGGACAGGGAGAGGGCTCTGGAAACACCATATATTTT
>-|TRBV9|-|TRBJ2-5
CASSLDGTSQETQYF
TGTGCCAGCAGCCTTGATGGGACATCCCAAGAGACCCAGTACTTC
>few|TRBV11-1|-|TRBJ2-2
CASSLGYGSGELFF
TGTGCCAGCAGCTTAGGATACGGGAGCGGGGAGCTGTTTTTT
>-|TRBV10-3|-|TRBJ2-3
CAIGTSAGLPADTQYF
TGTGCCATCGGAACCTCGGCGGGACTCCCCGCAGATACGCAGTATTTT
>-|TRBV21-1|-|TRBJ2-2
CASSIGSANTGELFF
TGTGCCAGCAGCATAGGGAGCGCGAACACCGGGGAGCTGTTTTTT
>-|TRBV18|-|TRBJ2-1
CASSRVEGEQFF
TGTGCCAGCTCACGTGTAGAGGGCGAGCAGTTCTTC
>-|TRBV5-4|TRBD1|TRBJ1-6
CASTSTGVTSPLHF
TGTGCCAGCACCTCGACAGGGGTGACTTCACCCCTCCACTTT
>-|TRBV5-6|TRBD1|TRBJ1-5
CASSLDSDRALNQPQHF
TGTGCCAGCAGCTTGGATTCGGACAGGGCTCTCAATCAGCCCCAGCATTTT
>many|TRBV27|-|TRBJ1-5
CASSSFLSTGSNQPQHF
TGTGCCAGCAGCTCTTTCCTTTCTACAGGGAGCAATCAGCCCCAGCATTTT